The 32 T cell receptor beta chains given below trace back to one sample, sequenced in a study of T cells in Graves' hyperthyroidism and ophthalmopathy. The source material, RNA transcripts, was used to amplify TCR beta CDR3 regions. First-round RT-PCR of the TCR CDR3 relied on the HTBI primer set. TCRdb redid the calling of the multiplex PCR reads with MiXCR, one entry per CDR3 protein. The sample yields fewer than 750,000 distinct CDR3 sequences, around 15% seen once. The sample was blood. These receptors were collected from a woman between 45 and 65 years old with Graves' ophthalmopathy.

This clonotype was observed at least ten times. The CDR3 loop reads CASSQGPRTSNNEQFF. CDR3 bases: TGCGCCAGCAGCCAAGGGCCCCGGACTTCGAACAATGAGCAGTTCTTC. This chain joins TRBV4-3 and TRBJ2-1; a weak D match, TRBD2 (5 bases). CDR1 LGHNA and CDR2 YSLEER come from the germline V gene. The CDR3 runs to 16 residues. V dropped 1 base and J dropped 5 bases, with 15 bases sitting between them.

The sample holds many counts of this clonotype. This rearrangement joins TRBV9 to TRBJ2-1; the match to TRBD2 covers 9 bases. The CDR3 has 17 residues. In germline, CDR1 is SGDLS, CDR2 YYNGEE. Losses at the gene ends were 4 bases for V and 6 bases for J; bases not matched to a gene: 14. This chain's CDR3 is CASSLRALAGGGNEQFF. The CDR3 DNA follows: TGTGCCAGCAGCCTACGAGCCCTTGCGGGAGGGGGCAATGAGCAGTTCTTC. The full variable domain, completed using reference TRBV9 and TRBJ2-1, is DSGVTQTPKHLITATGQRVTLRCSPRSGDLSVYWYQQSLDQGLQFLIQYYNGEERAKGNILERFSAQQFPDLHSELNLSSLELGDSALYFCASSLRALAGGGNEQFFGPGTRLTVL.

This clonotype was picked up many times. J is TRBJ2-5 and V is TRBV7-2, with D perhaps matching TRBD1 or TRBD2 (5 bases each). Germline V gives CDR1 SGHTA, CDR2 FQGNSA. The CDR3 contains 16 residues. V lost 0 bases and J 5 bases, leaving 16 bases between the germline ends. CDR3 sequence (DNA): TGTGCCAGCAGCTTAGCGTTGGGTTTCGGGACGGAGACCCAGTACTTC. This translates into CASSLALGFGTETQYF.

The chain recombines TRBV12-3 or TRBV12-4 with TRBJ2-1, with 8 bases aligning to TRBD2. The CDR3 covers 15 residues. The J segment lost 0 bases and the V segment lost 6 bases, leaving 4 bases of the junction unmatched. The CDR3 region has the DNA TGTGCCAGCAGACTGGGACTAGTCTCCTACAATGAGCAGTTCTTC. This sequence encodes CASRLGLVSYNEQFF.

The chain carries TRBV27 and TRBJ2-3, with TRBD1 identical over 11 bases. The CDR3 sequence is 14 residues long. CDR1 and CDR2 (germline): MNHEY, SMNVEV (reference sequence). V gave up 3 bases and J gave up 9 bases; unmatched junction bases: 5. The CDR3 nucleotides are TGTGCCAGCAGTTTTATGGGACAGGGGGGCACGCAGTATTTT. Amino acids: CASSFMGQGGTQYF.

This clonotype was recorded many times. This sequence joins TRBV29-1 and TRBJ1-1; TRBD1 agrees at 7 bases. The V and J ends lost 6 bases and 8 bases, in that order; junction bases with no gene match: 9. The germline V gene encodes CDR1 SQVTM and CDR2 ANQGSEA. The CDR3 is 12 residues long. CDR3 in DNA: TGCAGCGTGGAGAGGGGGCCCCGGGAAGCTTTCTTT. Translated, it gives CSVERGPREAFF.

This clonotype was observed a few times. V gene TRBV7-2 combines with J gene TRBJ1-6; D gene uncertain. V lost 4 bases and J lost 8, with 15 bases in between. CDR1 is SGHTA, CDR2 FQGNSA, per germline. The CDR3 is made up of 15 amino acids. The CDR3 nucleotides read TGTGCCAGCAGCTATCGGCACACGGCAGATTCACCCCTCCACTTT. It is translated as CASSYRHTADSPLHF.

The rearrangement links TRBV30 to TRBJ2-2, with TRBD2 as a possible D gene (6 bases). Germline CDR1 is GTSNPN and CDR2 is SVGIG (reference sequence). The CDR3 length is 15 residues. CDR3: CAAQTSRRGTGELFF. The DNA of the CDR3 is TGTGCTGCCCAGACATCTAGGCGGGGCACCGGGGAGCTGTTTTTT.

The chain links TRBV28 to TRBJ2-2; no clear D gene. Germline-derived CDR1 and CDR2 are MDHEN and SYDVKM. This CDR3 has 15 amino acids. V was shortened by 6 bases and J by 3 bases, with 14 bases between the two germline ends. CDR3 sequence: CASSTQTTYTGELFF. CDR3 nucleotides: TGTGCCAGCAGCACGCAGACAACATACACCGGGGAGCTGTTTTTT. The entire variable domain, with the rest obtained from reference TRBV28 and TRBJ2-2, is as follows: DVKVTQSSRYLVKRTGEKVFLECVQDMDHENMFWYRQDPGLGLRLIYFSYDVKMKEKGDIPEGYSVSREKKERFSLILESASTNQTSMYLCASSTQTTYTGELFFGEGSRLTVL.

With respect to this clonotype: Relative to the germline gene, one junction end is altered; a read error may explain this. This chain joins TRBV7-7 and TRBJ2-5, with D tentatively TRBD2 (6 bases). The V gene's germline CDR1 is SSHAT and CDR2 FNYEAQ (reference sequence). The CDR3 consists of 17 residues. The CDR3 sequence is CASSLAVRGKGLETQYF. Written as DNA, the CDR3 is TGTGCTAGCAGCTTAGCGGTTCGGGGAAAGGGATTGGAGACCCAGTACTTC.

This clonotype showed up just a few times. The chain links TRBV4-3 to TRBJ2-5; TRBD2 is a possible D gene (5 bases). This CDR3 region has 16 residues. Germline CDR1 is LGHNA and CDR2 is YSLEER. V lost 0 bases and J 5 bases, leaving 16 bases between the germline ends. In DNA, the CDR3 is TGCGCCAGCAGCCAAGAAGGCGGCGGGTTGAGGGAGACCCAGTACTTC. It codes for CASSQEGGGLRETQYF.

The chain combines TRBV6-2 or TRBV6-3 with TRBJ2-7; TRBD2 matches 10 bases. With 2 bases clipped from V and 3 bases from J, the junction kept 7 bases outside the gene matches. There are 16 residues in the CDR3. CDR1 is MNHEY and CDR2 is SVGEGT in the germline V gene. The CDR3 DNA follows: TGTGCCAGCAGTTACAAGCGGGAGGGCGGCGGCTACGAGCAGTACTTC. It encodes CASSYKREGGGYEQYF.

Regarding this clonotype: A much larger clonotype is one base distant, so this may be a read error. CDR3 in DNA: TGTGCCAGCAGTTTATCCTTCCCCTCGACAGGGAACGAGCAGTACTTC. Its translation is CASSLSFPSTGNEQYF. The J gene is TRBJ2-7, the V gene TRBV27, with 7 bases identical to TRBD1. After removal of 0 bases from V and 5 bases from J, the junction contained 10 bases not matched to a gene. The CDR3 sequence is 16 residues long. Per germline, CDR1 MNHEY and CDR2 SMNVEV (reference sequence).

This clonotype was seen at least ten times. The chain is built from TRBV16 and TRBJ1-2; D might be TRBD1 (5 bases). V gave up 0 bases and J gave up 7 bases, with 9 bases separating them. Per the germline V gene, CDR1 is KGHSY and CDR2 is FQNENV. The CDR3 spans 13 residues. The CDR3 spells CASSQSARAGYTF. Here the CDR3 DNA reads TGTGCCAGCAGCCAATCTGCCAGGGCTGGCTACACCTTC. The full variable domain, in which reference TRBV16 and TRBJ1-2 provide the parts outside the CDR3, is GEEVAQTPKHLVRGEGQKAKLYCAPIKGHSYVFWYQQVLKNEFKFLISFQNENVFDETGMPKERFSAKCLPNSPCSLEIQATKLEDSAVYFCASSQSARAGYTFGSGTRLTVV.

This clonotype appeared many times. The chain uses TRBV20-1 and TRBJ2-7; D possibly corresponds to TRBD2 (6 bases). The CDR3 consists of 12 residues. Germline CDR1 DFQATT, CDR2 SNEGSKA (reference sequence). V was clipped by 5 bases and J by 5 bases, with 13 bases between them. The CDR3 sequence: CSAQTSPNEQYF. In DNA, the CDR3 is TGCAGTGCTCAAACTAGCCCCAACGAGCAGTACTTC.

On this clonotype: A much larger clone sits a single nucleotide away, making a read error possible. This sequence joins TRBV20-1 and TRBJ1-2, with TRBD1 as a possible D gene (5 bases). CDR1 and CDR2 (germline): DFQATT, SNEGSKA (reference sequence). The length of the CDR3 is 14 residues. The CDR3 DNA sequence: TGCAGTGCTAGAGATCTGACAGCTAACTATGGCTACGCCTTC. Translating gives CSARDLTANYGYAF.

This clonotype occurred once. The chain links TRBV5-1 to TRBJ2-1; D uncertain. The V gene's germline CDR1 is SGHRS and CDR2 YFSETQ. V lost 4 bases and J lost 6, with 8 bases in between. CDR3 length: 12 amino acids. CDR3 sequence: CASSPPANEQFF. In DNA, the CDR3 is TGCGCCAGCAGCCCCCCTGCCAATGAGCAGTTCTTC.

The chain joins TRBV20-1 to TRBJ2-1, with D possibly called TRBD1 or TRBD2 (6 bases each). Germline CDR1 reads DFQATT; CDR2 reads SNEGSKA (reference sequence). The CDR3 runs to 14 residues. Trimming removed 1 base from V and 7 bases from J, with 14 bases in between. CDR3 bases: TGCAGTGCTAGAGCGTCGACTAGGGGGAATGAGCAGTTCTTC. This sequence encodes CSARASTRGNEQFF.

This clonotype came up a few times. This chain joins TRBV18 and TRBJ2-1, with D perhaps TRBD1 or TRBD2 (6 bases each). CDR1 and CDR2 (germline): KGHSH, LQKENI. The CDR3 length is 16 residues. Trimming took off 0 bases at V and 4 bases at J, with 13 bases between the two ends. CDR3 bases: TGTGCCAGCTCACCACCGTCGGGGGCGGGTTACAATGAGCAGTTCTTC. Amino acid sequence: CASSPPSGAGYNEQFF.

This clonotype was detected ten times or more. A much larger clone lies one base from this, so it may be a read error. V and J are TRBV11-3 and TRBJ2-1, with D unclear. Trimming removed 5 bases from V and 5 bases from J, with 7 bases in between. The V gene's germline CDR1 is SGHNT and CDR2 YENEEA. The CDR3 loop spans 12 amino acids. CDR3 nucleotides: TGTGCCAGCAGCCGAGTAAACAATGAGCAGTTCTTC. As protein: CASSRVNNEQFF.

J is TRBJ1-5 and V is TRBV7-8; TRBD1 aligns across 8 bases. V shed 1 base, J shed 3 bases, and the junction held 5 bases outside the gene matches. CDR3 length: 16 residues. Germline loops: CDR1 SGHVS, CDR2 FQNEAQ. The CDR3 loop reads CASSLVGTGANQPQHF. For the CDR3, the DNA is TGTGCCAGCAGCTTAGTCGGGACAGGCGCCAATCAGCCCCAGCATTTT.

This clonotype was picked up many times. V usage is TRBV7-6 and J usage is TRBJ2-5; 7 bases agree with TRBD1. The V gene's germline CDR1 is SGHVS and CDR2 FNYEAQ. The CDR3 covers 14 residues. Trimming took 6 bases from V and 5 from J; bases not matched to a gene: 9. The CDR3 DNA reads TGTGCCAGCAGACGAGGGGGCTTAAGGGAGACCCAGTACTTC. Protein product: CASRRGGLRETQYF.

This clonotype was counted ten times or more. The chain links TRBV20-1 to TRBJ2-3; 8 nucleotides match TRBD2. The CDR3 is made up of 15 amino acids. The ends lost 3 bases at V and 4 bases at J; junction bases unmatched: 9. CDR1 is DFQATT, CDR2 SNEGSKA, per germline (reference sequence). This CDR3 is CSASIREGVADTQYF. CDR3 in DNA: TGCAGTGCTAGTATCCGGGAGGGGGTTGCAGATACGCAGTATTTT.

The rearrangement links TRBV9 to TRBJ2-2, with TRBD2 matching 7 bases. Germline loops: CDR1 SGDLS, CDR2 YYNGEE. After removal of 6 bases from V and 4 bases from J, the junction contained 15 bases not matched to a gene. This CDR3 is 17 amino acids long. The CDR3 reads CASTLGLRAGGTGELFF. As DNA, the CDR3 is TGTGCCAGCACCCTGGGACTACGAGCCGGGGGCACCGGGGAGCTGTTTTTT. The full variable domain, its missing parts supplied by reference TRBV9 and TRBJ2-2, is DSGVTQTPKHLITATGQRVTLRCSPRSGDLSVYWYQQSLDQGLQFLIQYYNGEERAKGNILERFSAQQFPDLHSELNLSSLELGDSALYFCASTLGLRAGGTGELFFGEGSRLTVL.

The chain couples TRBV7-3 to TRBJ2-1; 7 bases map to TRBD2. CDR1 SGHTA and CDR2 FQGTGA come from the germline V gene. The V gene end was trimmed by 4 bases and the J gene end by 7 bases; junction bases not matched to a gene: 10. The CDR3 sequence is 15 residues long. The CDR3 loop reads CASSSPLDSGNEQFF. The CDR3 DNA reads TGTGCCAGCAGCTCCCCTCTAGATAGCGGGAATGAGCAGTTCTTC. Using reference TRBV7-3 and TRBJ2-1 for the parts outside the CDR3, the full variable domain is GAGVSQTPSNKVTEKGKYVELRCDPISGHTALYWYRQSLGQGPEFLIYFQGTGAADDSGLPNDRFFAVRPEGSVSTLKIQRTERGDSAVYLCASSSPLDSGNEQFFGPGTRLTVL.

This clonotype was seen a few times. The V and J genes are TRBV6-1 and TRBJ2-7; D might be TRBD1 (6 bases). The CDR3 runs to 15 residues. Germline V CDR1 and CDR2: MNHNS, SASEGT. V lost 5 bases and J 2 bases, leaving 16 bases between the germline ends. The CDR3 DNA reads as TGTGCCAGCAGTTATCACCCAGGGGATACCTACGAGCAGTACTTC. It is translated as CASSYHPGDTYEQYF.

The chain couples TRBV28 to TRBJ1-3; possible D gene TRBD1, 5 bases. The CDR3 runs to 13 residues. Trimming pared 4 bases from V and 4 bases from J, leaving 8 bases between. The germline V gene has CDR1 MDHEN and CDR2 SYDVKM. The CDR3 here is CASSYNRGNTIYF. The CDR3 region has the DNA TGTGCCAGCAGTTACAACAGGGGAAACACCATATATTTT. Combining the CDR3 with reference TRBV28 and TRBJ1-3 gives the whole variable domain DVKVTQSSRYLVKRTGEKVFLECVQDMDHENMFWYRQDPGLGLRLIYFSYDVKMKEKGDIPEGYSVSREKKERFSLILESASTNQTSMYLCASSYNRGNTIYFGEGSWLTVV.

This clonotype was seen a handful of times. The chain recombines TRBV19 with TRBJ2-3, with D possibly being TRBD1 (6 bases). CDR3 size: 16 residues. V shed 3 bases and J shed 3 bases, with 16 bases lying between them. CDR1 is LNHDA, CDR2 SQIVND, per germline (reference sequence). CDR3 bases: TGTGCCAGTAGTATGGGGACAAGGCGGTCAACAGATACGCAGTATTTT. Its protein is CASSMGTRRSTDTQYF.

On this clonotype: With a much larger clone just one base away, this may be a read error. The rearrangement uses TRBV18 and TRBJ1-1; TRBD1 agrees at 7 bases. The trim removed 3 bases at V and 4 bases at J, leaving 11 bases unmatched. CDR3 length: 16 amino acids. The V gene's germline CDR1 is KGHSH and CDR2 LQKENI. The CDR3 reads CASSPAQGGLSTEAFF. The CDR3 DNA reads TGTGCCAGCTCACCCGCGCAGGGGGGTTTGAGCACTGAAGCTTTCTTT.

CDR3 protein: CASSYPTLTEAFF. The CDR3 coding sequence is TGTGCCAGCAGTTACCCGACTCTCACTGAAGCTTTCTTT. The chain employs TRBV6-2 or TRBV6-3 and TRBJ1-1; the D is unclear. Germline V lookup: CDR1 MNHEY, CDR2 SVGEGT. With 2 bases removed from V and 4 bases from J, the gap between germline ends came to 8 bases. The CDR3 is made up of 13 amino acids.

This clonotype came up many times. The rearrangement uses TRBV20-1 and TRBJ2-7, with a possible D match to TRBD1 (6 bases). Trimming stripped 5 bases from V and 6 bases from J, with 17 bases between. Germline V gene data show CDR1 as DFQATT and CDR2 as SNEGSKA (reference sequence). This CDR3 spans 13 amino acids. The CDR3 here is CSAPQGSSSEQYF. The DNA for the CDR3 is TGCAGTGCTCCACAGGGATCGTCTTCCGAGCAGTACTTC.

CDR3 protein: CASSQARDFPLGTQYF. CDR3 in DNA: TGCGCCAGCAGCCAAGCCCGGGACTTCCCCCTTGGTACGCAGTATTTT. The chain combines TRBV4-3 with TRBJ2-3; D is possibly TRBD2 (6 bases). V gave up 1 base and J gave up 8 bases, with 19 bases separating them. Looked up from germline, CDR1 is LGHNA and CDR2 is YSLEER. The CDR3 is made up of 16 amino acids.